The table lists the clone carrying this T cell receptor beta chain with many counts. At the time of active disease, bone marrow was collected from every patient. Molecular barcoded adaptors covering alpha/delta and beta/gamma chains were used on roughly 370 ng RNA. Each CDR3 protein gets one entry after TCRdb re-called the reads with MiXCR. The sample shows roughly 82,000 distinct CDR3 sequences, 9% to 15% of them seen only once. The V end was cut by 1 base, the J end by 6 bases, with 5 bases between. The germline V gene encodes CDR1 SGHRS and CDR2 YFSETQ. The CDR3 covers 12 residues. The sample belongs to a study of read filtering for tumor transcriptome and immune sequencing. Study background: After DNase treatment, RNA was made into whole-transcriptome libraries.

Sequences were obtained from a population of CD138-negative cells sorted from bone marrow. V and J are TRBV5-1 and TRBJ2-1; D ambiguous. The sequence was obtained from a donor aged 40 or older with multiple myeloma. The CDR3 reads CASSLMVNEQFF. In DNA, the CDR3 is TGCGCCAGCAGCTTGATGGTCAATGAGCAGTTCTTC.